This T cell receptor beta chain derives from a study of cytomegalovirus exposure and HLA in healthy donors. Study results and limitations: The study labeled about 160 TCR beta chains cytomegalovirus-associated. In the 95 to 150 validation repertoires, a later analysis found that first-cohort TCR clusters tended to co-occur.

The donors were part of the 120-subject validation cohort, which stood apart from the roughly 670-subject first cohort. The germline V gene encodes CDR1 MNHEY and CDR2 SMNVEV (reference sequence). The CDR3 runs 15 residues. Trimming at V came to 5 bases and at J to 3 bases, leaving 5 bases not matched to a gene. The repertoire was sequenced with immunoSEQ multiplex PCR; TCRdb's copy has only in-frame clones and lacks some. Among approximately 82,000 clones listed, 85% to 95% were seen once. Comment on this clone: Its antigen is unknown.

Sequenced: PBMCs. The V call is TRBV27, the J call TRBJ2-1; TRBD1 matches at 9 bases. The clonotype originates from a woman aged 18-29 years in good health and CMV-seronegative. The CDR3 DNA reads TGTGCCAGCAGTCAGGGACAGGGTTTCTACAATGAGCAGTTCTTC. Amino acid sequence: CASSQGQGFYNEQFF.